These 26 T cell receptor beta chains originate from one sample sequenced in a study of blood T cell repertoires in COVID-19. Assay: immunoSEQ multiplex PCR; the TCRdb copy retains only in-frame clones and omits some. Of about 240,000 clones listed, 80% to 90% are singletons. Material: peripheral blood. These receptors all stem from a man in his sixties with acute or convalescent COVID-19.

V and J are TRBV29-1 and TRBJ1-2, with a possible D match to TRBD1 (5 bases). With 6 bases removed from V and 1 base from J, the gap between germline ends came to 12 bases. CDR3 length: 13 amino acids. Per the germline V gene, CDR1 is SQVTM and CDR2 is ANQGSEA. The CDR3 DNA reads as TGCAGCGTCTTTATCGGGGGTAACTATGGCTACACCTTC. It is translated as CSVFIGGNYGYTF.

This chain uses TRBV9 with TRBJ2-1, with a weak D call TRBD2 (6 bases). The germline V gene encodes CDR1 SGDLS and CDR2 YYNGEE. This CDR3 is 15 amino acids long. V lost 4 bases and J lost 5, with 16 bases in between. The CDR3 loop is CASSPRGLTNNEQFF. CDR3 nucleotides: TGTGCCAGCAGCCCACGAGGACTAACCAACAATGAGCAGTTCTTC.

This clone appeared a single time. The CDR3 region has the DNA TGTGCCAGCACCGCACAGGGCCCTAACACCGGGGAGCTGTTTTTT. Its protein is CASTAQGPNTGELFF. The V gene is TRBV6-6, the J gene TRBJ2-2; D may be TRBD1 (6 bases). Germline V gives CDR1 MNHNY, CDR2 SVGAGI (reference sequence). V was trimmed by 7 bases and J by 2 bases, leaving 14 bases between them. This CDR3 contains 15 residues.

V is TRBV2 and J is TRBJ2-7; 10 nucleotides line up with TRBD2. Germline values: CDR1 SNHLY, CDR2 FYNNEI. The CDR3 loop spans 13 amino acids. The V segment lost 2 bases and the J segment 6 bases; nucleotides outside the gene matches: 1. The CDR3 is CASSELAGAEQYF. The DNA of the CDR3 is TGTGCCAGCAGTGAACTAGCGGGAGCCGAGCAGTACTTC.

The rearrangement uses TRBV6-6 and TRBJ1-4, with a possible D match to TRBD1 (6 bases). The CDR3 covers 14 residues. The V gene's germline CDR1 is MNHNY and CDR2 SVGAGI (reference sequence). Trimming shortened V by 1 base and J by 7 bases, and 10 bases separated the two germline ends. CDR3 amino acids: CASSYFDRTEKLFF. CDR3 sequence (DNA): TGTGCCAGCAGTTACTTTGACAGGACTGAAAAACTGTTTTTT.

The chain joins TRBV6-2 or TRBV6-3 to TRBJ2-2, with 8 positions matching TRBD1. Germline loops: CDR1 MNHEY, CDR2 SVGEGT. With 8 bases clipped from V and 5 bases from J, the junction kept 7 bases outside the gene matches. The CDR3 covers 14 residues. In DNA form, the CDR3 reads TGTGCCAGCCGCCGGACAGGGTTGACCGGGGAGCTGTTTTTT. This sequence encodes CASRRTGLTGELFF.

V gene TRBV11-2 combines with J gene TRBJ1-3, with D hard to call. V shed 5 bases and J shed 2 bases, with 7 bases lying between them. The CDR3 consists of 13 residues. Germline V gives CDR1 SGHAT, CDR2 FQNNGV. Written as DNA, the CDR3 is TGTGCCAGCAGCCTGACACCTGGAAACACCATATATTTT. Its protein product is CASSLTPGNTIYF.

A single count supports this clone. The CDR3 protein is CASSRGGLAGEDEQFF. CDR3 coding DNA: TGTGCCAGCTCCCGGGGGGGACTAGCGGGAGAAGATGAGCAGTTCTTC. The chain combines TRBV18 with TRBJ2-1; 14 bases are shared with TRBD2. Germline CDR1 reads KGHSH; CDR2 reads LQKENI. The CDR3 has 16 amino acids. V dropped 6 bases and J dropped 8; count of bases not matched to a gene: 9.

The CDR3 here is CASSSWGLAVSYEQYF. The CDR3 DNA sequence: TGTGCCAGCAGTTCCTGGGGACTAGCGGTCTCCTACGAGCAGTACTTC. The chain employs TRBV27 and TRBJ2-7; 11 bases are a match to TRBD2. V dropped 4 bases and J dropped 0; count of bases not matched to a gene: 5. The length of the CDR3 is 16 residues. Germline V gene sequence: CDR1 MNHEY, CDR2 SMNVEV (reference sequence).

The chain couples TRBV19 to TRBJ1-5; 7 bases are a match to TRBD1. The CDR3 spans 16 residues. Germline values: CDR1 LNHDA, CDR2 SQIVND (reference sequence). V lost 3 bases, J lost 0 bases, and 5 bases stayed unmatched. CDR3 region: CASSMYQGDSNQPQHF. CDR3 bases: TGTGCCAGTAGTATGTACCAGGGGGATAGCAATCAGCCCCAGCATTTT.

The chain joins TRBV6-6 to TRBJ2-3, with TRBD2 as a possible D gene (5 bases). The CDR3 length is 16 residues. From germline, CDR1 is MNHNY and CDR2 SVGAGI (reference sequence). With 2 bases removed from V and 4 bases from J, the gap between germline ends came to 16 bases. The CDR3 coding sequence is TGTGCCAGCAGTTACCGGGTCGAGCGGCCCTCAGATACGCAGTATTTT. Its translation is CASSYRVERPSDTQYF.

V and J are TRBV4-2 and TRBJ2-7; no reliable D call. V was shortened by 0 bases and J by 1 base, with 7 bases between the two germline ends. CDR3 length: 14 amino acids. The germline V gene encodes CDR1 LGHNA and CDR2 YNFKEQ. The CDR3 DNA reads as TGTGCCAGCAGCCAAGATCTACTGTCCTACGAGCAGTACTTC. This translates into CASSQDLLSYEQYF.

The rearrangement joins TRBV3-1 (or the pseudogene TRBV3-2) to TRBJ1-5; D is ambiguous. This CDR3 is built from 12 residues. Germline V gene data show CDR1 as LGHDT and CDR2 as YNNKEL (reference sequence). Trimming shortened V by 3 bases and J by 9 bases, and 9 bases separated the two germline ends. CDR3 in amino acids: CASSQASGPQHF. DNA for the CDR3: TGTGCCAGCAGCCAGGCTTCGGGGCCCCAGCATTTT.

V and J are TRBV28 and TRBJ1-5, with 10 bases aligning to TRBD1. The CDR3 spans 16 residues. J lost 1 base, V lost 5 bases, and 5 bases had no gene match. CDR1 and CDR2 (germline): MDHEN, SYDVKM. The CDR3 is CASSRRTGGSNQPQHF. For the CDR3, the DNA is TGTGCCAGCAGTCGTCGGACAGGGGGAAGCAATCAGCCCCAGCATTTT.

The table lists this clone with a few counts. The chain is built from TRBV18 and TRBJ1-6, with D unresolved. The germline V and J ends were trimmed by 5 bases and 18 bases, with 20 bases remaining between them. The CDR3 consists of 13 residues. Germline V CDR1 and CDR2: KGHSH, LQKENI. The CDR3 region has the DNA TGTGCCAGCTCATCCCTTGCTAGTTCCCCCGCCCACTTT. Translation gives CASSSLASSPAHF.

CDR3 residues: CASSHQTTNEKLFF. The CDR3, as DNA: TGTGCCAGCAGCCATCAGACAACTAATGAAAAACTGTTTTTT. The chain carries TRBV7-8 and TRBJ1-4; D is undetermined. Germline values: CDR1 SGHVS, CDR2 FQNEAQ. V was cut by 5 bases and J by 0 bases, with 7 bases left in between. The CDR3 is 14 residues long.

The V call is TRBV29-1, the J call TRBJ2-7; 10 bases line up with TRBD2. Trimming took 3 bases from V and 0 from J; bases not matched to a gene: 2. Germline lookup yields CDR1 SQVTM and CDR2 ANQGSEA. There are 14 residues in the CDR3. CDR3 region: CSVERTSGSYEQYF. In nucleotides, the CDR3 is TGCAGCGTTGAGAGGACTAGCGGCTCCTACGAGCAGTACTTC.

V is TRBV5-5 and J is TRBJ2-7, with 9 bases matching TRBD1. The germline CDR1 and CDR2 sequences are SGHKS and YYEKEE (reference sequence). The CDR3 length is 19 residues. Germline trimming cut 0 bases from V and 0 bases from J; bases unmatched to any gene: 13. The CDR3 sequence is CASSLAQAGGTGSSYEQYF. The CDR3 DNA is TGTGCCAGCAGCTTGGCCCAGGCAGGGGGGACAGGGAGCTCCTACGAGCAGTACTTC.

The rearrangement links TRBV19 to TRBJ2-1; 7 bases align to TRBD2. This CDR3 is built from 17 residues. The germline V gene has CDR1 LNHDA and CDR2 SQIVND (reference sequence). Trimming took 5 bases from V and 2 from J; bases not matched to a gene: 12. The CDR3 bases are TGTGCCAGTAGTCCCTCGAGGGGCGGGAGTCCCTACAATGAGCAGTTCTTC. It codes for CASSPSRGGSPYNEQFF.

The genes are TRBV28 and TRBJ2-3, with D perhaps TRBD1 (6 bases). The CDR3 consists of 15 residues. CDR1 and CDR2 (germline): MDHEN, SYDVKM. V was pared by 8 bases and J by 2 bases, with 17 bases between. This CDR3 is CASGPQGFPTDTQYF. The CDR3 DNA follows: TGTGCCAGCGGACCCCAGGGGTTTCCCACAGATACGCAGTATTTT.

Comments on this clone: The junction departs from germline at one end; a sequencing error may be responsible. The rearrangement uses TRBV28 and TRBJ1-5; 7 bases line up with TRBD1. The CDR3 is made up of 15 amino acids. The germline CDR1 and CDR2 sequences are MDHEN and SYDVKM. The CDR3 sequence: CASRWDSFSNQPQQF. DNA of the CDR3: TGTGCCAGCAGATGGGACAGTTTTAGCAATCAGCCCCAGCAATTT.

This clone was counted between two and nine times. The chain has TRBV3-1 (or the pseudogene TRBV3-2) and TRBJ1-3; no reliable D call. The CDR3 is made up of 15 amino acids. Trimming stripped 1 base from V and 1 base from J, with 8 bases between. Germline assignment: CDR1 LGHDT and CDR2 YNNKEL (reference sequence). Written as DNA, the CDR3 is TGTGCCAGCAGCCAAGGGCGGTCGTCTGGAAACACCATATATTTT. It specifies CASSQGRSSGNTIYF.

The chain uses TRBV2 and TRBJ2-1; TRBD2 matches at 14 bases. CDR1 is SNHLY, CDR2 FYNNEI, per germline. CDR3 length: 15 residues. The J segment lost 9 bases and the V segment lost 11 bases, leaving 12 bases of the junction unmatched. The CDR3 region has the DNA TGTGCCCTCAGGGGACTAGCGGGAGTCAAGGGTGAGCAGTTCTTC. Amino acids: CALRGLAGVKGEQFF.

The V and J genes are TRBV7-2 and TRBJ2-2, with D possibly matching TRBD1 (6 bases). Trimming left V 4 bases short and J 0 bases short, with 15 bases between. The CDR3 sequence is 17 residues long. Germline lookup yields CDR1 SGHTA and CDR2 FQGNSA. CDR3 in DNA: TGTGCCAGCAGCTCCCGACAGGCTACGTCGAACACCGGGGAGCTGTTTTTT. It yields the protein CASSSRQATSNTGELFF.

This chain joins TRBV7-2 and TRBJ1-1; no firm D call. Germline values: CDR1 SGHTA, CDR2 FQGNSA. This CDR3 has 16 residues. Trimming shortened V by 0 bases and J by 1 base, and 12 bases separated the two germline ends. CDR3 in DNA: TGTGCCAGCAGCTTAGCGGGAGGGAACGGGAACACTGAAGCTTTCTTT. Translation: CASSLAGGNGNTEAFF.

V and J are TRBV6-6 and TRBJ1-2; TRBD1 aligns across 7 bases. The germline gives CDR1 MNHNY, CDR2 SVGAGI (reference sequence). Losses at the gene ends were 0 bases for V and 8 bases for J; bases not matched to a gene: 9. The CDR3 is 15 residues long. CDR3: CASSYSSFSGGGYTF. Written as DNA, the CDR3 is TGTGCCAGCAGTTACTCAAGTTTTTCAGGGGGAGGCTACACCTTC.